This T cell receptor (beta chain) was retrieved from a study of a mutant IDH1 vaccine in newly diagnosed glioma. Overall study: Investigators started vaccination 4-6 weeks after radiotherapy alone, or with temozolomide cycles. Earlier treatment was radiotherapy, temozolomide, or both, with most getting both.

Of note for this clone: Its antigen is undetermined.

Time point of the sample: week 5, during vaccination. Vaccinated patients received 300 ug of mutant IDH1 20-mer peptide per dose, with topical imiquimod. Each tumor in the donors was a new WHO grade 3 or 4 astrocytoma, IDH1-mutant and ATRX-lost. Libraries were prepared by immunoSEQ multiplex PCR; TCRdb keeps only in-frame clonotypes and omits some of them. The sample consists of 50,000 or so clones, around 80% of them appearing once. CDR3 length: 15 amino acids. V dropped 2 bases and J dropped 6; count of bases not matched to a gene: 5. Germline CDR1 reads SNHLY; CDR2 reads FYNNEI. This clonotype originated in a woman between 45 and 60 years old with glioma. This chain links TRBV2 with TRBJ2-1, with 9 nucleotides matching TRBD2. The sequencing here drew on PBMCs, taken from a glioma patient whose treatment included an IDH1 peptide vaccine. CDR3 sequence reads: CASSESGGFPNEQFF. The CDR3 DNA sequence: TGTGCCAGCAGTGAAAGCGGGGGGTTCCCCAATGAGCAGTTCTTC.